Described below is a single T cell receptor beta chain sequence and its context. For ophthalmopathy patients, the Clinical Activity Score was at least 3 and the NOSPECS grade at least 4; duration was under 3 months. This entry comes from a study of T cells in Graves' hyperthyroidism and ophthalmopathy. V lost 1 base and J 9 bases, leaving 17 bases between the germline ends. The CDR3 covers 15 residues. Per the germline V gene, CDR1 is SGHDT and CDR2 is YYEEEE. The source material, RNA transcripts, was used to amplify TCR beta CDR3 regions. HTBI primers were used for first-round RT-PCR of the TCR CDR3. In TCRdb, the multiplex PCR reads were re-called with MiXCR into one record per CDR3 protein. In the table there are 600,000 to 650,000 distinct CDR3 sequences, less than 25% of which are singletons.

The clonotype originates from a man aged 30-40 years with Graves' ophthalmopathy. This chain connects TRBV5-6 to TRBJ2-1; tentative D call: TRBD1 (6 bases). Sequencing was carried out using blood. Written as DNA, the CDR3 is TGTGCCAGCAGCTTGAATGGACAGTACAGCAGTGAGCAGTTCTTC. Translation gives CASSLNGQYSSEQFF.